The 13 T cell receptor beta chains reported below all come from one sample, sequenced in a study of PD-1 blockade in mismatch repair-deficient tumors. Clones were sequenced by immunoSEQ multiplex PCR, and TCRdb holds only the in-frame ones, with some missing. Of tens of thousands of clones listed, approximately 80% are singletons. This specimen consisted of peripheral blood, obtained 44 weeks after starting pembrolizumab. The receptor set was obtained from an adult with mismatch repair-deficient cancer.

The V gene is TRBV4-1, the J gene TRBJ2-1; D remains unclear. V shed 7 bases and J shed 0 bases, with 13 bases lying between them. CDR3 length: 15 amino acids. Looked up from germline, CDR1 is MGHRA and CDR2 is YSYEKL. CDR3 protein: CASTTGASSYNEQFF. The CDR3 bases are TGCGCCAGCACCACTGGCGCCAGCTCCTACAATGAGCAGTTCTTC.

The V call is TRBV6-6, the J call TRBJ1-3, with D hard to call. The CDR3 runs 14 residues. CDR1 MNHNY and CDR2 SVGAGI come from the germline V gene (reference sequence). Trimming removed 2 bases from V and 4 bases from J, with 9 bases in between. The CDR3 here is CASSYLTSGNTIYF. The CDR3 region has the DNA TGTGCCAGCAGTTACCTAACCTCAGGAAACACCATATATTTT.

The chain uses TRBV10-3 and TRBJ2-3; 9 bases map to TRBD2. The CDR3 has 15 amino acids. J gave up 0 bases and V 7 bases, and 5 bases lay outside the gene matches. Germline V CDR1 and CDR2: ENHRY, SYGVKD. DNA of the CDR3: TGTGCCATCAAGACTAGCGGACTAAGCACAGATACGCAGTATTTT. Translating it yields CAIKTSGLSTDTQYF.

The rearrangement uses TRBV7-6 and TRBJ2-3; tentatively, D is TRBD1 or TRBD2 (5 bases each). The CDR3 contains 14 residues. V was trimmed by 4 bases and J by 0 bases, leaving 8 bases between them. In germline, CDR1 is SGHVS, CDR2 FNYEAQ. The CDR3 DNA reads TGTGCCAGCAGCTGGGGCGGGAGCACAGATACGCAGTATTTT. This codes for CASSWGGSTDTQYF.

The rearrangement uses TRBV6-5 and TRBJ2-7; 10 nucleotides agree with TRBD1. CDR3 length equals 15 residues. With V trimmed by 5 bases and J by 4 bases, 8 bases remained unmatched. The germline CDR1 and CDR2 sequences are MNHEY and SVGAGI. The CDR3 DNA follows: TGTGCCAGCAGTAGGTCCGGGACAGGGGTTTACGAGCAGTACTTC. It translates to CASSRSGTGVYEQYF.

The CDR3 DNA sequence: TGTGCCAGCAGCTTACCCGACAGGGGAATAAACGAGCAGTACTTC. Encoded protein: CASSLPDRGINEQYF. This rearrangement joins TRBV4-2 to TRBJ2-7; TRBD1 agrees at 8 bases. The length of the CDR3 is 15 residues. CDR1 is LGHNA, CDR2 YNFKEQ, per germline. The V and J ends lost 5 bases and 5 bases, in that order; junction bases with no gene match: 11.

The genes are TRBV11-2 and TRBJ2-7; 7 nucleotides match TRBD2. Trimming took 8 bases from V and 4 from J; bases not matched to a gene: 8. In germline, CDR1 is SGHAT, CDR2 FQNNGV. The CDR3 runs to 13 residues. CDR3 coding DNA: TGTGCCAGCGCCGGGCTAGCGGTTTACGAGCAGTACTTC. This encodes CASAGLAVYEQYF.

The chain is built from TRBV5-1 and TRBJ1-5; no clear D gene. CDR1 is SGHRS, CDR2 YFSETQ, per germline. Trimming left V 4 bases short and J 1 base short, with 6 bases between. The CDR3 runs to 13 residues. CDR3 DNA: TGCGCCAGCAGCGAACTGAGCAATCAGCCCCAGCATTTT. This gives the protein CASSELSNQPQHF.

This sequence joins TRBV11-2 and TRBJ2-3, with a possible D match to TRBD2 (6 bases). V was shortened by 3 bases and J by 1 base, with 14 bases between the two germline ends. CDR1 SGHAT and CDR2 FQNNGV come from the germline V gene. This CDR3 spans 16 amino acids. CDR3 bases: TGTGCCAGCAGCTTGACGAGAGTAGCGGGCACAGATACGCAGTATTTT. Its protein product is CASSLTRVAGTDTQYF.

The genes are TRBV7-2 and TRBJ2-7; D unclear. This CDR3 has 19 residues. Germline-derived CDR1 and CDR2 are SGHTA and FQGNSA. Trimming shortened V by 5 bases and J by 3 bases, and 29 bases separated the two germline ends. Here the CDR3 DNA reads TGTGCCAGCAGCCTGCACGTTCTGACACTTTCGTCCGTGGTCTACGAGCAGTACTTC. Translated, it gives CASSLHVLTLSSVVYEQYF. The full variable domain, in which reference TRBV7-2 and TRBJ2-7 provide the parts outside the CDR3, is GAGVSQSPSNKVTEKGKDVELRCDPISGHTALYWYRQSLGQGLEFLIYFQGNSAPDKSGLPSDRFSAERTGGSVSTLTIQRTQQEDSAVYLCASSLHVLTLSSVVYEQYFGPGTRLTVT.

The chain combines TRBV25-1 with TRBJ2-2; a possible D gene is TRBD1 (5 bases). The germline V gene has CDR1 MGHDK and CDR2 SYGVNS. Trimming took 8 bases from V and 3 from J, leaving 16 bases between them. This CDR3 comprises 15 residues. CDR3 amino acids: CASPRTGRDTGELFF. In nucleotides, the CDR3 is TGTGCCAGCCCCCGAACCGGCAGGGACACCGGGGAGCTGTTTTTT.

The V call is TRBV7-9, the J call TRBJ2-2; 10 positions agree with TRBD2. Trimming took 5 bases from V and 5 from J; bases not matched to a gene: 8. The CDR3 has 16 amino acids. The germline V gene encodes CDR1 SEHNR and CDR2 FQNEAQ (reference sequence). CDR3 DNA sequence: TGTGCCAGCAGCCCTCCAGCGGGAGGGCCAACCGGGGAGCTGTTTTTT. Residues: CASSPPAGGPTGELFF.

This sequence joins TRBV27 and TRBJ2-3, with 7 bases that match TRBD2. CDR1 MNHEY and CDR2 SMNVEV come from the germline V gene (reference sequence). This CDR3 is built from 17 residues. V dropped 6 bases and J dropped 1; count of bases not matched to a gene: 13. This chain's CDR3 is CASSPSGGSWGTDTQYF. CDR3 DNA sequence: TGTGCCAGCAGCCCCTCGGGGGGATCCTGGGGCACAGATACGCAGTATTTT.